This TCR beta chain emerged from a study of blood T cell repertoires in COVID-19. Profiled with immunoSEQ multiplex PCR; TCRdb holds only in-frame clones, not every one. Here the sample spans roughly 60,000 clones, more than 90% being singletons. This clone was seen more than once but under ten times. The sample was peripheral blood. This sequence was found in a human donor in a cohort sampled during active COVID-19.

The CDR3 protein is CASSRTSGKVYEQYF. DNA of the CDR3: TGTGCCAGCAGTCGGACTAGCGGGAAGGTCTACGAGCAGTACTTC. The J gene is TRBJ2-7, the V gene TRBV2; TRBD2 matches at 12 bases. The germline V gene has CDR1 SNHLY and CDR2 FYNNEI. The V gene end was trimmed by 5 bases and the J gene end by 3 bases; junction bases not matched to a gene: 5. The CDR3 is 15 amino acids.